This passage covers 10 T cell receptor beta chains from one sample sequenced in a study of somatic reversion in DOCK8 deficiency. From 95 to 100 ng genomic DNA, TRB libraries were made by one-step EuroClonality-NGS amplicon PCR. TCRdb redid the calling of the multiplex PCR reads with MiXCR, one entry per CDR3 protein. The table has roughly 320 distinct CDR3 sequences, around 28% seen once. Specimen: blood. These receptor sequences come from a human donor with DOCK8 deficiency.

In this sample, this clonotype is medium-sized. In DNA, the CDR3 is TGTGCCAGCAGCTTCCGAGGAGGGGGAGAGACCCAGTACTTC. Its protein is CASSFRGGGETQYF. This sequence joins TRBV11-2 and TRBJ2-5, with D perhaps matching TRBD1 or TRBD2 (6 bases each). With 3 bases removed from V and 4 bases from J, the gap between germline ends came to 12 bases. This CDR3 is built from 14 residues. The germline gives CDR1 SGHAT, CDR2 FQNNGV.

The chain employs TRBV5-6 and TRBJ2-7; D is unresolved. Trimming removed 1 base from V and 3 bases from J, with 11 bases in between. Looked up from germline, CDR1 is SGHDT and CDR2 is YYEEEE. This CDR3 spans 14 amino acids. The CDR3 sequence: CASSLIAKIYEQYF. The CDR3 nucleotides read TGTGCCAGCAGCTTGATAGCAAAGATCTACGAGCAGTACTTC.

Only a few counts were recorded for this clonotype. The chain links TRBV30 to TRBJ1-5, with 8 bases aligning to TRBD1. The J segment lost 1 base and the V segment lost 0 bases, leaving 2 bases of the junction unmatched. Germline lookup yields CDR1 GTSNPN and CDR2 SVGIG (reference sequence). This CDR3 is built from 15 residues. Here the CDR3 reads CAWSVGQGSNQPQHF. CDR3 nucleotides: TGTGCCTGGAGTGTAGGACAGGGAAGCAATCAGCCCCAGCATTTT.

This chain connects TRBV7-9 to TRBJ2-1, with 15 positions matching TRBD2. V lost 2 bases and J lost 7; bases outside the gene matches: 9. Germline V gene lookup returns CDR1 SEHNR and CDR2 FQNEAQ (reference sequence). This CDR3 region has 18 residues. Here the CDR3 DNA reads TGTGCCAGCAGCTTACGGACTAGCGGGGGGGATTCAAGAAATGAGCAGTTCTTC. Residues: CASSLRTSGGDSRNEQFF.

This clonotype was seen more than once but under ten times. This chain connects TRBV20-1 to TRBJ2-5; 9 bases are a match to TRBD2. The V gene's germline CDR1 is DFQATT and CDR2 SNEGSKA (reference sequence). This CDR3 comprises 16 residues. Trimming at V came to 4 bases and at J to 1 base, leaving 10 bases not matched to a gene. The DNA of the CDR3 is TGCAGTGCTAACGCGAGGCTAGCGGGGACCCAAGAGACCCAGTACTTC. Translating it yields CSANARLAGTQETQYF.

In its sample, this clonotype was seen a few times. The rearrangement joins TRBV6-6 to TRBJ1-5, with no clear D. The germline CDR1 and CDR2 sequences are MNHNY and SVGAGI (reference sequence). V lost 2 bases and J 5 bases, leaving 4 bases between the germline ends. CDR3 length equals 12 residues. The CDR3 coding sequence is TGTGCCAGCAGTTACGGCTATCAGCCCCAGCATTTT. Its protein product is CASSYGYQPQHF.

In this sample, this clonotype is medium-sized. V usage is TRBV6-6 and J usage is TRBJ1-1, with TRBD1 matching 11 bases. The CDR3 totals 18 residues. In germline, CDR1 is MNHNY, CDR2 SVGAGI (reference sequence). With V trimmed by 6 bases and J by 4 bases, 16 bases remained unmatched. The CDR3 sequence is CASSHRTGGVKYGTEAFF. The CDR3 DNA reads TGTGCCAGCAGCCATCGGACAGGGGGCGTCAAGTATGGCACTGAAGCTTTCTTT.

On this clonotype: A much larger clone lies a single base off, so this may be a read error. This chain uses TRBV20-1 with TRBJ1-1, with unresolved D. The CDR3 runs to 12 residues. From germline, CDR1 is DFQATT and CDR2 SNEGSKA (reference sequence). CDR3 region: CSARSPTTGAFF. The CDR3 coding sequence is TGCAGTGCTAGATCCCCAACCACTGGAGCTTTCTTT.

V and J are TRBV6-6 and TRBJ1-2; 8 nucleotides match TRBD1. The ends lost 7 bases at V and 1 base at J; junction bases unmatched: 11. The CDR3 has 16 residues. Germline V gene data show CDR1 as MNHNY and CDR2 as SVGAGI (reference sequence). The CDR3 bases are TGTGCCAGCACCCCGACAGGGGTGTCCCTTAACTATGGCTACACCTTC. Its protein product is CASTPTGVSLNYGYTF.

This clonotype was detected a few times. The chain uses TRBV11-2 and TRBJ2-2; D unclear. This CDR3 comprises 13 residues. The germline CDR1 and CDR2 sequences are SGHAT and FQNNGV. V dropped 7 bases and J dropped 6 bases, with 12 bases sitting between them. The CDR3 here is CASTTARSGELFF. Written as DNA, the CDR3 is TGTGCCAGCACCACAGCAAGGTCCGGGGAGCTGTTTTTT.